The 30 T cell receptor beta chains given below trace back to one sample, sequenced in a study of cytomegalovirus exposure and HLA in healthy donors. Sequencing used immunoSEQ multiplex PCR; TCRdb keeps in-frame clones, though not all of them. The repertoire holds 150,000 to 200,000 clones, with 85% as singletons. The source material was PBMCs. These receptors were taken from a man aged 18 to 30 in good health and CMV-seropositive.

This chain links TRBV5-1 with TRBJ2-2; D perhaps matches TRBD1 (6 bases). The V and J ends lost 2 bases and 4 bases respectively, with 9 bases between them. The CDR3 has 14 residues. CDR1 is SGHRS and CDR2 is YFSETQ in the germline V gene. Written as DNA, the CDR3 is TGCGCCAGCAGCTTAAAGACAGGCACCGGGGAGCTGTTTTTT. Translation gives CASSLKTGTGELFF.

The chain uses TRBV30 and TRBJ1-5; D is unclear. CDR3 length: 16 residues. Between the trimmed V and J ends, which lost 0 bases and 0 bases, there was a span of 12 bases. Germline V CDR1 and CDR2: GTSNPN, SVGIG (reference sequence). This CDR3 is CAWSVGSIDSNQPQHF. The CDR3, as DNA: TGTGCCTGGAGTGTAGGGAGTATAGATAGCAATCAGCCCCAGCATTTT.

The J gene is TRBJ2-7, the V gene TRBV28; 8 bases map to TRBD1. The CDR3 contains 15 residues. With 4 bases clipped from V and 0 bases from J, the junction kept 5 bases outside the gene matches. Looked up from germline, CDR1 is MDHEN and CDR2 is SYDVKM. CDR3 DNA sequence: TGTGCCAGCAGTTGGACAGGGAAGTTCTCCTACGAGCAGTACTTC. It specifies CASSWTGKFSYEQYF.

The chain links TRBV2 to TRBJ1-5, with a weak D call TRBD1 (6 bases). Germline lookup yields CDR1 SNHLY and CDR2 FYNNEI. V gave up 4 bases and J gave up 1 base, with 8 bases separating them. CDR3 length: 14 amino acids. The CDR3 here is CASSGGRSNQPQHF. The CDR3 nucleotides are TGTGCCAGCAGTGGGGGGCGCAGCAATCAGCCCCAGCATTTT.

CDR3 nucleotides: TGTGCCAGCAGCTCCGGGACTAGCGGCTACGAGCAGTACTTC. The encoded protein is CASSSGTSGYEQYF. V is TRBV9 and J is TRBJ2-7; 11 positions agree with TRBD2. This CDR3 has 14 residues. The J segment lost 3 bases and the V segment lost 4 bases, leaving 3 bases of the junction unmatched. The germline gives CDR1 SGDLS, CDR2 YYNGEE.

The table lists this clone with a count of one. This chain's CDR3 is CATGGTDTDTQYF. The CDR3 nucleotides are TGTGCCACCGGAGGGACAGACACAGATACGCAGTATTTT. The rearrangement uses TRBV10-3 and TRBJ2-3; D may be TRBD1 (7 bases). Trimming pared 10 bases from V and 2 bases from J, leaving 13 bases between. The CDR3 has 13 amino acids. Germline CDR1 reads ENHRY; CDR2 reads SYGVKD.

The chain couples TRBV5-1 to TRBJ2-7; 8 bases are a match to TRBD2. V was pared by 2 bases and J by 5 bases, with 12 bases of the junction left unmatched. This CDR3 comprises 16 residues. Per germline, CDR1 SGHRS and CDR2 YFSETQ. Written as DNA, the CDR3 is TGCGCCAGCAGCTTTAATACGGGAGGGCCTGGGAACGAGCAGTACTTC. This translates into CASSFNTGGPGNEQYF.

The genes are TRBV7-2 and TRBJ1-5, with a possible D match to TRBD1 (5 bases). The CDR3 is 16 residues long. Germline V CDR1 and CDR2: SGHTA, FQGNSA. The V gene lost 1 base and the J gene lost 0 bases, with 10 bases spanning the gap. CDR3 DNA sequence: TGTGCCAGCAGCTTAGATGGGGGGGTTAGCAATCAGCCCCAGCATTTT. Amino acid sequence: CASSLDGGVSNQPQHF.

The chain couples TRBV5-5 to TRBJ1-5, with 7 bases aligning to TRBD1. The CDR3 covers 15 residues. After removal of 3 bases from V and 2 bases from J, the junction contained 5 bases not matched to a gene. CDR1 and CDR2 from the germline V gene are SGHKS and YYEKEE (reference sequence). The CDR3 loop reads CASSSTGLGNQPQHF. The CDR3 coding sequence is TGTGCCAGCAGCTCGACAGGGCTGGGCAATCAGCCCCAGCATTTT.

The J gene is TRBJ2-7, the V gene TRBV28; D may be TRBD2 (5 bases). The germline gives CDR1 MDHEN, CDR2 SYDVKM. V shed 6 bases and J shed 3 bases, with 21 bases lying between them. The CDR3 extends over 16 amino acids. CDR3 sequence: CASSPGTRGVVYEQYF. DNA of the CDR3: TGTGCCAGCAGCCCGGGAACCCGGGGAGTAGTCTACGAGCAGTACTTC.

The J gene is TRBJ2-3, the V gene TRBV7-2; D is perhaps TRBD1 (6 bases). Looked up from germline, CDR1 is SGHTA and CDR2 is FQGNSA. The CDR3 runs to 11 residues. The germline V and J ends were trimmed by 5 bases and 6 bases, with 6 bases remaining between them. CDR3 nucleotide sequence: TGTGCCAGCAGCCAGGGGGATACGCAGTATTTT. This sequence encodes CASSQGDTQYF.

V usage is TRBV27 and J usage is TRBJ1-1; D ambiguous. V was shortened by 3 bases and J by 10 bases, with 18 bases between the two germline ends. CDR3 size: 14 residues. Germline lookup yields CDR1 MNHEY and CDR2 SMNVEV (reference sequence). The CDR3 region is CASSLDSRGSGAFF. The CDR3 DNA reads TGTGCCAGCAGTTTGGATTCCCGGGGTTCCGGAGCTTTCTTT.

In its sample, this clone was seen a few times. The rearrangement joins TRBV19 to TRBJ1-5; D unresolved. Trimming shortened V by 1 base and J by 3 bases, and 4 bases separated the two germline ends. The CDR3 runs 13 residues. Germline V CDR1 and CDR2: LNHDA, SQIVND (reference sequence). This CDR3 is CASSIALNQPQHF. The DNA for the CDR3 is TGTGCCAGTAGTATAGCCCTCAATCAGCCCCAGCATTTT.

CDR3 amino acids: CASSDPRDSEDEQYF. In DNA form, the CDR3 reads TGTGCCAGCAGTGATCCGAGGGACTCGGAGGACGAGCAGTACTTC. This chain links TRBV2 with TRBJ2-7; D might be TRBD2 (6 bases). Trimming stripped 3 bases from V and 5 bases from J, with 17 bases between. This CDR3 has 15 residues. CDR1 SNHLY and CDR2 FYNNEI come from the germline V gene.

V and J are TRBV18 and TRBJ1-1; 9 bases agree with TRBD1. The V segment lost 6 bases and the J segment 3 bases; nucleotides outside the gene matches: 5. The CDR3 totals 14 residues. Germline CDR1 and CDR2: KGHSH and LQKENI. The DNA for the CDR3 is TGTGCCAGCTCCCCAAGGACAGGGGACACTGAAGCTTTCTTT. This sequence encodes CASSPRTGDTEAFF.

This clone was counted only a few times. The chain carries TRBV25-1 and TRBJ1-2, with D hard to call. This CDR3 comprises 13 residues. CDR1 is MGHDK, CDR2 SYGVNS, per germline. Deletions cut 8 bases from V and 0 bases from J, with 10 bases between. The CDR3 sequence is CASQRDSNYGYTF. The CDR3 nucleotides read TGTGCCAGCCAGCGGGATTCTAACTATGGCTACACCTTC.

The chain carries TRBV5-4 and TRBJ1-4, with TRBD1 matching over 7 bases. This CDR3 has 15 amino acids. Germline assignment: CDR1 SGHNT and CDR2 YYREEE (reference sequence). With 2 bases clipped from V and 2 bases from J, the junction kept 3 bases outside the gene matches. DNA for the CDR3: TGTGCCAGCAGCTTAAGCAGGGGGACTAATGAAAAACTGTTTTTT. It translates to CASSLSRGTNEKLFF.

V usage is TRBV6-5 and J usage is TRBJ1-1, with D tentatively TRBD1 (5 bases). With 6 bases removed from V and 3 bases from J, the gap between germline ends came to 11 bases. Germline V gene data show CDR1 as MNHEY and CDR2 as SVGAGI. The CDR3 totals 13 residues. In DNA, the CDR3 is TGTGCCAGCAGGGCAGGGTCGGACACTGAAGCTTTCTTT. This encodes CASRAGSDTEAFF.

V gene TRBV13 combines with J gene TRBJ2-3; 12 nucleotides align to TRBD2. Trimming took 3 bases from V and 4 from J; bases not matched to a gene: 17. Germline V gene data show CDR1 as PRHDT and CDR2 as FYEKMQ (reference sequence). The CDR3 length is 20 residues. The CDR3 nucleotides read TGTGCCAGCAGCTTGTCTCCCGGACTAGCGGGGCCAATGGGGGCAGATACGCAGTATTTT. It codes for CASSLSPGLAGPMGADTQYF.

This chain connects TRBV5-1 to TRBJ2-2; D may be TRBD2 (6 bases). The length of the CDR3 is 16 residues. Per the germline V gene, CDR1 is SGHRS and CDR2 is YFSETQ. V dropped 0 bases and J dropped 4 bases, with 13 bases sitting between them. This chain's CDR3 is CASSLARETGTGELFF. In DNA form, the CDR3 reads TGCGCCAGCAGCTTGGCTCGGGAGACGGGCACCGGGGAGCTGTTTTTT.

J is TRBJ1-4 and V is TRBV27; D is uncertain. The CDR3 is 15 residues long. Between the trimmed V and J ends, which lost 8 bases and 5 bases, there was a span of 18 bases. Germline V CDR1 and CDR2: MNHEY, SMNVEV (reference sequence). Written as DNA, the CDR3 is TGTGCCAGCGGCTTGGGTTACGGGAGGAATGAAAAACTGTTTTTT. This sequence encodes CASGLGYGRNEKLFF.

The DNA for the CDR3 is TGTGCCACGGGGAGGCCTGAAGCTTTCTTT. Its translation is CATGRPEAFF. The chain joins TRBV28 to TRBJ1-1; no reliable D call. Deletions cut 10 bases from V and 6 bases from J, with 9 bases between. The CDR3 totals 10 residues. Germline-derived CDR1 and CDR2 are MDHEN and SYDVKM.

The chain combines TRBV9 with TRBJ2-1; D is possibly TRBD2 (6 bases). The V end was cut by 3 bases, the J end by 8 bases, with 21 bases between. The length of the CDR3 is 16 residues. CDR1 SGDLS and CDR2 YYNGEE come from the germline V gene. CDR3 nucleotides: TGTGCCAGCAGCGCCGGGCGGGGTGCCCTATGGGATGAGCAGTTCTTC. Translation: CASSAGRGALWDEQFF. The full variable domain, its missing parts supplied by reference TRBV9 and TRBJ2-1, is DSGVTQTPKHLITATGQRVTLRCSPRSGDLSVYWYQQSLDQGLQFLIQYYNGEERAKGNILERFSAQQFPDLHSELNLSSLELGDSALYFCASSAGRGALWDEQFFGPGTRLTVL.

This chain links TRBV28 with TRBJ1-5, with 10 positions matching TRBD1. The CDR3 has 14 residues. The germline gives CDR1 MDHEN, CDR2 SYDVKM. V gave up 7 bases and J gave up 6 bases; unmatched junction bases: 6. In nucleotides, the CDR3 is TGTGCCAGCAAAGCGGACAGGGGGATTCAGCCCCAGCATTTT. Translating it yields CASKADRGIQPQHF.

This chain connects TRBV28 to TRBJ2-7, with 12 positions matching TRBD1. The CDR3 extends over 17 amino acids. V lost 5 bases to trimming and J lost 6 bases; unmatched junction nucleotides: 14. Germline V gene lookup returns CDR1 MDHEN and CDR2 SYDVKM. CDR3: CASSQPPGQGALGEQYF. The CDR3 bases are TGTGCCAGCAGTCAACCGCCGGGACAGGGGGCGCTGGGCGAGCAGTACTTC.

The chain joins TRBV10-3 to TRBJ1-4; D not certain. The CDR3 totals 12 residues. Germline loops: CDR1 ENHRY, CDR2 SYGVKD. Trimming cost V 6 bases and J 5 bases, with 7 bases left between them. The CDR3 sequence: CAIRGGNEKLFF. The CDR3, as DNA: TGTGCCATCAGGGGCGGGAATGAAAAACTGTTTTTT.

The V call is TRBV13, the J call TRBJ2-6, with D unresolved. This CDR3 region has 16 residues. In germline, CDR1 is PRHDT, CDR2 FYEKMQ (reference sequence). Deletions cut 0 bases from V and 2 bases from J, with 8 bases between. The CDR3 reads CASSLGVRAGANVLTF. The DNA of the CDR3 is TGTGCCAGCAGCTTAGGGGTCCGGGCTGGGGCCAACGTCCTGACTTTC.

V and J are TRBV6-5 and TRBJ2-3, with D perhaps matching TRBD1 (6 bases). The germline V and J ends were trimmed by 5 bases and 1 base, with 13 bases remaining between them. The CDR3 sequence is 15 residues long. Germline CDR1 reads MNHEY; CDR2 reads SVGAGI. The CDR3 DNA is TGTGCCAGCAGTCGTGGACAGTTCGGCACAGATACGCAGTATTTT. This codes for CASSRGQFGTDTQYF.

This rearrangement joins TRBV6-4 to TRBJ1-2; perhaps TRBD1 as D (5 bases). Trimming stripped 4 bases from V and 7 bases from J, with 22 bases between. The CDR3 runs 16 residues. CDR1 is MRHNA and CDR2 is SNTAGT in the germline V gene. The CDR3 bases are TGTGCCAGCAGTGTCTCAAGCGGGACCGCTGTTTTTGGCTACACCTTC. It codes for CASSVSSGTAVFGYTF.

This sequence joins TRBV10-2 and TRBJ2-1; 11 bases map to TRBD2. Germline loops: CDR1 WSHSY, CDR2 SAAADI. Losses at the gene ends were 0 bases for V and 7 bases for J; bases not matched to a gene: 8. The CDR3 loop spans 17 amino acids. The CDR3 region is CASSESYFSGGANEQFF. The CDR3 nucleotides are TGCGCCAGCAGTGAGTCGTACTTTAGCGGGGGGGCAAATGAGCAGTTCTTC.